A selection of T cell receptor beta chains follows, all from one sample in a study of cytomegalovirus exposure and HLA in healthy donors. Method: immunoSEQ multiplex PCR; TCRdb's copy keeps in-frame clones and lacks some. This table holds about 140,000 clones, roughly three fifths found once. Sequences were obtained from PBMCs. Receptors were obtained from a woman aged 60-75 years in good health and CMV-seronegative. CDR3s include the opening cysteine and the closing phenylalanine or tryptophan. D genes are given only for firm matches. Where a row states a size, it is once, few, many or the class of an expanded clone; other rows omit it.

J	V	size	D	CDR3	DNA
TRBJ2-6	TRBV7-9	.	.	CASSSPQGEANVLTF	TGTGCCAGCAGCTCCCCCCAGGGTGAGGCCAACGTCCTGACTTTC
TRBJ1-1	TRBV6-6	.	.	CASSYRGVGNTEAFF	TGTGCCAGCAGTTACAGGGGCGTCGGGAACACTGAAGCTTTCTTT
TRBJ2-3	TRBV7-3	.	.	CASSLDGHSTDTQYF	TGTGCCAGCAGCTTAGATGGGCATTCCACAGATACGCAGTATTTT
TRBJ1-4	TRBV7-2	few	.	CASSLQVRGPYPSNEKLFF	TGTGCCAGCAGCTTACAGGTTAGGGGCCCGTACCCGAGTAATGAAAAACTGTTTTTT
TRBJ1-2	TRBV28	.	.	CASSFSRNYGYTF	TGTGCCAGCAGTTTCAGTCGCAACTATGGCTACACCTTC
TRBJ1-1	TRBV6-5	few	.	CASSYLQGNTEAFF	TGTGCCAGCAGTTACCTACAGGGGAACACTGAAGCTTTCTTT
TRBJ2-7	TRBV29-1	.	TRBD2	CSVGRLASPSYEQYF	TGCAGCGTTGGGCGACTAGCGAGCCCTTCCTACGAGCAGTACTTC
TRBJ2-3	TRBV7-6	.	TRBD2	CASSLELAGPTDTQYF	TGTGCCAGCAGCCTCGAACTAGCGGGCCCCACAGATACGCAGTATTTT
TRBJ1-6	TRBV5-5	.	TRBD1	CASSALMRDRLSPLHF	TGTGCCAGCAGCGCTTTGATGCGGGACAGACTTTCACCCCTCCACTTT
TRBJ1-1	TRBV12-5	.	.	CASGLVPPGTNTEAFF	TGTGCTAGTGGTTTGGTACCCCCCGGTACGAACACTGAAGCTTTCTTT
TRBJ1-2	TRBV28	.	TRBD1	CASRAPQGQGYGYTF	TGTGCCAGCAGAGCCCCACAGGGACAGGGCTATGGCTACACCTTC
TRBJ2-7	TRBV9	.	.	CAPSFYEQYF	TGTGCCCCCTCGTTCTACGAGCAGTACTTC
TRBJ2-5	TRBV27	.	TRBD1	CASRFLTGTGEQETQYF	TGTGCCAGCCGTTTCCTTACCGGGACAGGGGAGCAAGAGACCCAGTACTTC
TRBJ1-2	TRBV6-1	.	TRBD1	CASSGTGINGYTF	TGTGCCAGCAGTGGGACAGGTATCAATGGCTACACCTTC
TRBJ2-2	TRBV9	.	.	CASSVRSNTGELFF	TGTGCCAGCAGCGTAAGGAGTAACACCGGGGAGCTGTTTTTT
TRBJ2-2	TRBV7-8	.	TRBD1	CASSPRQGFGTGELFF	TGTGCCAGCAGCCCGCGACAGGGGTTCGGTACCGGGGAGCTGTTTTTT
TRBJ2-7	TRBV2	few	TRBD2	CASSSGLAVTEQYF	TGTGCCAGCAGTTCCGGACTAGCGGTGACCGAGCAGTACTTC
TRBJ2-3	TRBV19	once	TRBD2	CASSLLSGRRGTDTQYF	TGTGCCAGTAGTCTTCTTAGCGGGAGAAGGGGCACAGATACGCAGTATTTT
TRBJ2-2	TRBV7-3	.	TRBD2	CASSPTSGGAGELFF	TGTGCCAGCAGCCCGACTAGCGGGGGGGCCGGGGAGCTGTTTTTT
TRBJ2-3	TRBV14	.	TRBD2	CASSQIRGGTTDTQYF	TGTGCCAGCAGCCAAATACGGGGGGGCACGACAGATACGCAGTATTTT
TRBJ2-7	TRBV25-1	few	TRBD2	CASFGGAGEQYF	TGTGCCAGCTTCGGGGGGGCGGGCGAGCAGTACTTC
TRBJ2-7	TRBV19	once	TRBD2	CASSIGGVGSAEQYF	TGTGCCAGTAGTATCGGGGGGGTCGGGTCTGCCGAGCAGTACTTC
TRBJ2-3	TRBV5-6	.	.	CASSLGGTDTQYF	TGTGCCAGCAGTCTGGGAGGCACAGATACGCAGTATTTT
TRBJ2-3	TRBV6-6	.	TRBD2	CASRGGVPDTQYF	TGTGCCAGCAGGGGGGGGGTCCCAGATACGCAGTATTTT
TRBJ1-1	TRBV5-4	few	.	CASSLPDRGTEAFF	TGTGCCAGCAGCTTGCCGGACAGAGGCACTGAAGCTTTCTTT
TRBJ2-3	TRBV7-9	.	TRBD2	CASSPGASGGDMADTQYF	TGTGCCAGCAGCCCAGGGGCTAGCGGGGGGGATATGGCAGATACGCAGTATTTT
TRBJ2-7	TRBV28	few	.	CASGYPPGGYEQYF	TGTGCCAGCGGCTATCCCCCCGGAGGGTACGAGCAGTACTTC
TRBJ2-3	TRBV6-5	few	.	CASSYSEWATDTQYF	TGTGCCAGCAGTTACTCTGAATGGGCCACAGATACGCAGTATTTT
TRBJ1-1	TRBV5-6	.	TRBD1	CASSLGPTGVNTEAFF	TGTGCCAGCAGCTTGGGCCCGACAGGGGTGAACACTGAAGCTTTCTTT
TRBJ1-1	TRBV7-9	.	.	CASSSQDPGYTEAFF	TGTGCCAGCAGCTCACAGGACCCAGGGTACACTGAAGCTTTCTTT
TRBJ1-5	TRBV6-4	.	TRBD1	CASTIDRVGNQPQHF	TGTGCCAGCACGATAGACAGGGTGGGCAATCAGCCCCAGCATTTT
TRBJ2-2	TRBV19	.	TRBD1	CASSVSRDRVGTGELFF	TGTGCCAGTAGTGTTAGCCGGGACAGGGTGGGCACCGGGGAGCTGTTTTTT
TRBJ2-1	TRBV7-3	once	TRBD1	CASSVQGVSYNEQFF	TGTGCCAGCAGCGTACAGGGGGTATCCTACAATGAGCAGTTCTTC
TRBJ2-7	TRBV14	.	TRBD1	CASSPGQGVYEQYF	TGTGCCAGCAGCCCTGGACAGGGTGTGTACGAGCAGTACTTC
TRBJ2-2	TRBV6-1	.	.	CASSEGFFGGRARAGELFF	TGTGCCAGCAGTGAAGGGTTTTTTGGGGGCCGGGCGCGGGCCGGGGAGCTGTTTTTT
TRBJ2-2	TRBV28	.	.	CASSSPLPGELFF	TGTGCCAGCAGTTCCCCTCTCCCCGGGGAGCTGTTTTTT
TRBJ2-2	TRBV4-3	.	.	CASSQDMWGGSTGELFF	TGCGCCAGCAGCCAAGATATGTGGGGGGGCTCCACCGGGGAGCTGTTTTTT
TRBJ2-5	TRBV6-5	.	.	CASSYSLPGETQYF	TGTGCCAGCAGTTACTCTCTGCCAGGGGAGACCCAGTACTTC
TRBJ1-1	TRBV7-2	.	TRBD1	CASSTWTGGNTEAFF	TGTGCCAGCAGCACCTGGACAGGGGGGAACACTGAAGCTTTCTTT
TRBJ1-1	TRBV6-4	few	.	CASSASWGDTEAFF	TGTGCCAGCAGTGCCTCTTGGGGGGACACTGAAGCTTTCTTT